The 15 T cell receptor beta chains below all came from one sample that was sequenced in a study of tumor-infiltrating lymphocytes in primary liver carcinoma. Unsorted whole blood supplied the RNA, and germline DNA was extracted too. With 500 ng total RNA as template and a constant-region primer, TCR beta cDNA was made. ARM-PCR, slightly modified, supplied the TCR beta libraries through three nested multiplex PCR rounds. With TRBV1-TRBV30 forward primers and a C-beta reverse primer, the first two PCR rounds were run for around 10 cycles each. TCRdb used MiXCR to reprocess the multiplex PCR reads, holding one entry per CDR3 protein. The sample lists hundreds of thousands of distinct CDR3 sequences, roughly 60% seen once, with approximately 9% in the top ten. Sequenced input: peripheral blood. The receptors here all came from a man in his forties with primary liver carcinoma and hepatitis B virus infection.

As DNA, the CDR3 is TGTGCCAGCAGTCCCCGAAGTAGTCAAGTCACCTACGAGCAGTACTTC. Protein sequence: CASSPRSSQVTYEQYF. The V and J genes are TRBV12-3 or TRBV12-4 and TRBJ2-7; D not resolved. The CDR3 runs 16 residues. Trimming shortened V by 5 bases and J by 2 bases, and 19 bases separated the two germline ends.

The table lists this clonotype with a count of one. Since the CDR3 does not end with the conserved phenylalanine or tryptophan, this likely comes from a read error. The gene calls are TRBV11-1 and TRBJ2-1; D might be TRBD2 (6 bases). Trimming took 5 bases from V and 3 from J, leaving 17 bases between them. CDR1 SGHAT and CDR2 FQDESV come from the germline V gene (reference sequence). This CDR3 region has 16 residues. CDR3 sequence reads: CASSPKVGLRYNEQFI. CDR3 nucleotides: TGTGCCAGCAGCCCAAAGGTCGGACTACGCTACAATGAGCAGTTCATC.

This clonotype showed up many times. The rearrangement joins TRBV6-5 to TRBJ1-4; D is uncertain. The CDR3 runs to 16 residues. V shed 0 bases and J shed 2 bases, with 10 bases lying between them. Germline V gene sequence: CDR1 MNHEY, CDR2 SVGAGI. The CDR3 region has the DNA TGTGCCAGCAGTTACTCGGGAACAGCCACTAATGAAAAACTGTTTTTT. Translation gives CASSYSGTATNEKLFF.

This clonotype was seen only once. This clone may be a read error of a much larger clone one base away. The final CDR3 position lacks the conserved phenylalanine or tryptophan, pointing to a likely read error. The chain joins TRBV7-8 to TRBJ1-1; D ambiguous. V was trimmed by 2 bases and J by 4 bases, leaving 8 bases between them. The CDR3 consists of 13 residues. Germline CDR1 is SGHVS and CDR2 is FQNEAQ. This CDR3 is CASSLQRGTEAFL. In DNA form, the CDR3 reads TGTGCCAGCAGCTTACAACGGGGCACTGAAGCTTTCCTT.

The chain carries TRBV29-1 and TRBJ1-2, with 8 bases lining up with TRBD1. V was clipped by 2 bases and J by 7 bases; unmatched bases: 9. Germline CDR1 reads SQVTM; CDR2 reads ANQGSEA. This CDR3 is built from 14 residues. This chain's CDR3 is CSVELQGGLSGYTF. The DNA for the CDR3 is TGCAGCGTTGAACTACAGGGGGGGCTCTCTGGCTACACCTTC.

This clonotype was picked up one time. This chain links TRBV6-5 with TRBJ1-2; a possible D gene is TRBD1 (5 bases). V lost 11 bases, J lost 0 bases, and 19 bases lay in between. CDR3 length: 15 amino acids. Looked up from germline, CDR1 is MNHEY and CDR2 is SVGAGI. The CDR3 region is CAVGGTLGSNYGYTF. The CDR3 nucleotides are TGTGCCGTCGGAGGGACCCTGGGATCTAACTATGGCTACACCTTC.

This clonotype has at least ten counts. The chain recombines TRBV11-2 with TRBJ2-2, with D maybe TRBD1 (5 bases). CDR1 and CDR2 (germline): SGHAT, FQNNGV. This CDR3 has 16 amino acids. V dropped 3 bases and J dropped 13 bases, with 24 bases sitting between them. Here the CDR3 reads CASSFLRGRHAVGLFF. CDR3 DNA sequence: TGTGCCAGCAGCTTTTTAAGGGGCAGGCACGCGGTTGGGCTGTTTTTT.

CDR3 sequence reads: CTTDTHNSYEQYF. CDR3 DNA sequence: TGTACTACCGACACGCATAACTCCTACGAGCAGTACTTC. The chain has TRBV28 and TRBJ2-7; D not resolved. CDR1 and CDR2 (germline): MDHEN, SYDVKM. CDR3 length: 13 residues.

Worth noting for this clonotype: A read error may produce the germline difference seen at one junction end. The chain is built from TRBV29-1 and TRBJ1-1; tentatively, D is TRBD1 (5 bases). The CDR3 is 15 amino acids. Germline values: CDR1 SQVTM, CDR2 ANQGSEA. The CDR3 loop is CSVEDPLRGAYEAFF. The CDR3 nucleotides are TGCAGCGTTGAAGATCCGCTTAGGGGAGCTTATGAAGCCTTCTTT.

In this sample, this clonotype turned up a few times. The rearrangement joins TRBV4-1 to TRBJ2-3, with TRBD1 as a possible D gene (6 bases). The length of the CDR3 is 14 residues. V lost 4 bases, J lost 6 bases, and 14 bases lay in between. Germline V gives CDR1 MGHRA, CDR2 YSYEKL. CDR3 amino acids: CASSRGSGVDTQYF. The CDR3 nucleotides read TGCGCCAGCAGCCGGGGATCAGGGGTGGATACGCAGTATTTT.

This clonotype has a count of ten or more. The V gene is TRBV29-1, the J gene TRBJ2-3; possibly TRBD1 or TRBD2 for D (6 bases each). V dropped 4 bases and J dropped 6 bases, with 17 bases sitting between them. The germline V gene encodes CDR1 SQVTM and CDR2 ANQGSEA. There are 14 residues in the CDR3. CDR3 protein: CSVVFLGGSDTQYF. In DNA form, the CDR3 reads TGCAGCGTTGTCTTTTTGGGGGGCAGTGATACGCAGTATTTT.

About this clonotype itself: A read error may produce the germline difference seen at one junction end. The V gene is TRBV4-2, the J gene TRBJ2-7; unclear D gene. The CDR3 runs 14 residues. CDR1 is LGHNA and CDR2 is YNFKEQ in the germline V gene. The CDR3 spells CASSSTVLSYEQHF. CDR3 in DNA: TGTGCCAGCTCGAGCACTGTCCTCTCCTACGAGCAGCACTTC.

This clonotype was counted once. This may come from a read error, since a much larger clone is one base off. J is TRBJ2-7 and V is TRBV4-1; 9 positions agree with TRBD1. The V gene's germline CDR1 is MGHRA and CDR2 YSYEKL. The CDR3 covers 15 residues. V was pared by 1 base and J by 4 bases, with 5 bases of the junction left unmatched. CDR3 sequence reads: CASSQGVTGGYEQYF. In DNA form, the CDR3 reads TGCGCCAGCAGCCAAGGAGTGACAGGGGGATACGAGCAGTACTTC.

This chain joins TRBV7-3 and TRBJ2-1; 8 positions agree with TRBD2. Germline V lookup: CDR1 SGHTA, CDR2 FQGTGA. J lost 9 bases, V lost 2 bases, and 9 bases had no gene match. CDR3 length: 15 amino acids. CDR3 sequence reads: CASSLGIAGKSEQFF. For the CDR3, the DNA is TGTGCCAGCAGCTTAGGCATAGCGGGAAAGAGTGAGCAGTTCTTC.

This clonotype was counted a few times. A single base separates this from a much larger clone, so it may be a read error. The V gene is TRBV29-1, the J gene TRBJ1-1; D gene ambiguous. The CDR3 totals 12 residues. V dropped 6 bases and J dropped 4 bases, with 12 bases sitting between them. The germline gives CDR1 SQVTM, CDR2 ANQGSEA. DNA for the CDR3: TGCAGCGTCGCTGGTGGTGGCACTGAAGCTTTCTTT. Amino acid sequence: CSVAGGGTEAFF.